The clone carrying this T cell receptor (beta chain) was seen more than once but under ten times. The antigen is undetermined. The isolated RNA, all of it, was reverse transcribed, so expressed TCRB transcripts were what got sequenced. The assay was immunoSEQ multiplex PCR, and TCRdb's table has in-frame clones only and misses some. The sample includes 150,000 to 190,000 clones, approximately 8.1% of them seen just once. The sample originates from a study of beta chain features in type 1 diabetes. J gave up 3 bases and V 7 bases, and 8 bases lay outside the gene matches. From germline, CDR1 is MNHNS and CDR2 SASEGT. The CDR3 covers 15 residues. Via CD45RO/CCR7/CD25/CD127/CD95/CD27, cells of the CD4+ naive, central memory, regulatory and stem cell-like memory subsets were sorted. Once sorted, every population was more than 98% pure. Study outcomes and limitations: VDJ junctions from type 1 diabetes patients carried fewer insertions and larger deletions.

This TCR derives from a man between 18 and 35 years old in good health. Sequenced material: central memory CD4+ T cells from blood. The chain couples TRBV6-1 to TRBJ2-7; 11 nucleotides align to TRBD1. CDR3 protein: CASIRRGQGDYEQYF. For the CDR3, the DNA is TGTGCCAGCATTCGGCGGGGACAGGGGGACTACGAGCAGTACTTC.